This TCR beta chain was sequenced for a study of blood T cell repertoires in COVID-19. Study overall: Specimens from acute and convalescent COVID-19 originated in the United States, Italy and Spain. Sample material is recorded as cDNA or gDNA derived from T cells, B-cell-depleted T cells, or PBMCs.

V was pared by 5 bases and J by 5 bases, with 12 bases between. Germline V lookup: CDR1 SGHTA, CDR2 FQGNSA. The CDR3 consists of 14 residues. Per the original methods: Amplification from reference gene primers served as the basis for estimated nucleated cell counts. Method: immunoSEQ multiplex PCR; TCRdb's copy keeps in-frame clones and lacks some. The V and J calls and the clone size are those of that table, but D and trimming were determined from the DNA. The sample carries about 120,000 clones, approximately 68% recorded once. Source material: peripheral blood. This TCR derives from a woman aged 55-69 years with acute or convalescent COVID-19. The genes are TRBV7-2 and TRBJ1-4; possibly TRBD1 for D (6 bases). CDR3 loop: CASSPQGTNEKLFF. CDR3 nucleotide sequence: TGTGCCAGCAGCCCACAGGGAACGAATGAAAAACTGTTTTTT.